This T cell receptor beta chain was identified during a study of T cells in Graves' hyperthyroidism and ophthalmopathy. Regions amplified from RNA transcripts were the TCR beta CDR3 regions. A first-round RT-PCR of the TCR CDR3 used the HTBI primer set. TCRdb re-called the multiplex PCR reads with MiXCR, one entry per CDR3 protein. The repertoire has a few hundred thousand distinct CDR3 sequences, just under 15% of them found once; the top ten carry roughly 33%. Trimming took off 0 bases at V and 0 bases at J, with 15 bases between the two ends. The CDR3 contains 18 residues. CDR1 LGHDT and CDR2 YNNKEL come from the germline V gene (reference sequence).

Sequencing was performed on blood. The chain joins TRBV3-1 to TRBJ1-5; TRBD1 might be the D (6 bases). The origin of this receptor is a woman in her twenties or thirties with Graves' hyperthyroidism. The CDR3 loop reads CASSQDRRGGSSNQPQHF. CDR3 coding DNA: TGTGCCAGCAGCCAAGATCGGAGGGGGGGGAGTAGCAATCAGCCCCAGCATTTT. The full variable domain, with the rest looked up from reference TRBV3-1 and TRBJ1-5, is DTAVSQTPKYLVTQMGNDKSIKCEQNLGHDTMYWYKQDSKKFLKIMFSYNNKELIINETVPNRFSPKSPDKAHLNLHINSLELGDSAVYFCASSQDRRGGSSNQPQHFGDGTRLSIL.